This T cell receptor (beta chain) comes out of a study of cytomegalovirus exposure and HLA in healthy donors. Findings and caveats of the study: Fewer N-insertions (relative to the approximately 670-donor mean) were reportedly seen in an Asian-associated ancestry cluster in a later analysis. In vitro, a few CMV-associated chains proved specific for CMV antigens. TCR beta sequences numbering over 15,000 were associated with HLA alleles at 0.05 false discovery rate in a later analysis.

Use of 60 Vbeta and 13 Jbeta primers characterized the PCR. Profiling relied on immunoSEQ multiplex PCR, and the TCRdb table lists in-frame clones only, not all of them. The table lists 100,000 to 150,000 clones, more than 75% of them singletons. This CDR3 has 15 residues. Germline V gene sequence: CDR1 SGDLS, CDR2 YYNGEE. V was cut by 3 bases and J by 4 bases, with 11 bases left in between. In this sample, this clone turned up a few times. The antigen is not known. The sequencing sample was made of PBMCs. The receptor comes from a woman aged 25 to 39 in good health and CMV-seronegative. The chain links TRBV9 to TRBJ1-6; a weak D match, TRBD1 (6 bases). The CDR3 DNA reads TGTGCCAGCAGCGCAGGGGTCGGGTATAATTCACCCCTCCACTTT. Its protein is CASSAGVGYNSPLHF.